This T cell receptor (beta chain) was sequenced during a study of blood T cell repertoires in COVID-19 (dated by TCRdb to 2019 to 2021). Regarding the research as a whole: Samples covering the acute and convalescent phases of COVID-19 were provided by collaborators in the United States, Italy and Spain. The material from the prospective study consisted of cDNA or gDNA derived from T cells, B-cell-depleted T cells, or PBMCs. The dataset comprised deeply sampled blood TCRbeta repertoires from subjects exposed to, actively infected with, or recovered from COVID-19. The repertoires were released in a freely available public database meant as a resource for research on the immune response to SARS-CoV-2. The samples were drawn from the first 160 participants of the ongoing ImmuneRACE study and from over a thousand subjects provided by 6 global collaborators. A de-identified subject ID, COVID-19 status, age in years and sex were almost always included in the sample metadata. HLA class I and class II types, where available, came from metadata supplied by the sample provider rather than from assay-based typing.

Results and caveats for the whole study, not just this receptor: How much clinical and demographic metadata was included differed by source and by participant, and the metadata was provided uncurated.

Participants in the prospective study were enrolled through a virtual design, were aged roughly 18 to 95 years, and lived in 20 to 30 United States geographic areas. Cohort assignment in the prospective study relied on participant-reported clinical history from a screening survey and a study questionnaire. ImmuneRACE Cohort 3 recovered participants were defined by two consecutive negative NP/OP PCR tests, healthcare professional clearance, or symptom resolution. Each participant in the prospective study had whole blood, serum and a nasopharyngeal or oropharyngeal swab collected by mobile phlebotomists. Participants in the prospective study had the option to provide additional blood draws and questionnaires over a roughly two-month period. Before DNA extraction, blood samples from the prospective study were shipped at room temperature or frozen. TCRbeta CDR3 regions were amplified from genomic DNA by means of the immunoSEQ Assay, a bias-controlled multiplex PCR. Per the source publication's procedure: Within the assay, amplification of reference gene primers was used to estimate how many nucleated cells each sample contained. To quantify the absolute abundance of each unique TCRbeta CDR3 rearrangement, sequence reads were collapsed and filtered. For each sample, productive Simpson clonality was calculated by taking the square root of Simpson's diversity index across productive rearrangements. TCRdb limited this immuneACCESS table to in-frame rearrangements with V and J called. A share of clones is missing; checked studies link under half to unresolved V genes, and the rest is unexplained. V and J calls and clone size are as listed in that table; D and trimming were resolved from the DNA. The sample table shows under 200,000 clones, and roughly 88% are seen once. Clones ranked in the top ten supply 5% to 8.5% of the sample.

With regard to this clone: It has no known antigen specificity. The sample holds no much larger clone one base away, and base qualities are not on file.

Its CDR3 holds 18 amino acids, cysteine through phenylalanine. The entry retains the CDR3 DNA only, 54 bases that are in frame from base 1. In the germline V gene, CDR1 corresponds to KGHSH and CDR2 to LQKENI. The trim is 5 bases for V and 1 base for J, with a gap of 23 bases between the germline ends. The sequenced sample was PBMCs or T cells enriched from blood (not recorded which). The V and J segments used are TRBV18 and TRBJ1-2; TRBD1 is possibly the D segment (5 matching bases). This clonotype originated in a woman in her forties or fifties who had recovered from COVID-19. The DNA reads as follows: TGTGCCAGCTCAAAATTCGGAAGTGAGCAGGGTTTTAACTATGGCTACACCTTC. It codes for CASSKFGSEQGFNYGYTF.